The subject of this entry is one T cell receptor beta chain. Its matching antigen is unknown. Second doses that came at about 4 or about 12 weeks were put together. The data were produced by immunoSEQ multiplex PCR, yet TCRdb's version contains in-frame clones alone and is incomplete. The sample yields 130,000 to 150,000 clones, just over 85% seen once. The sample originates from a study of T cell responses to AZD1222 COVID-19 vaccine. Study conclusions and caveats: Repertoire samples came only from after the peak T cell response. Following two doses of AZD1222, Spike-specific TCR breadth and depth rose. Possibly, clonal diversity was underestimated; donors were largely white British and included more females.

Material: peripheral blood, obtained 28 days after the second AZD1222 dose. The receptor's source is an adult who received the AZD1222 COVID-19 vaccine.

The CDR3 DNA reads TGCGCCAGCAGCCCGGACAGGGGCAATTCACCCCTCCACTTT. Protein: CASSPDRGNSPLHF. This chain uses TRBV5-1 with TRBJ1-6; 9 bases align to TRBD1. Germline V lookup: CDR1 SGHRS, CDR2 YFSETQ. This CDR3 contains 14 residues. V lost 4 bases, J lost 7 bases, and 3 bases stayed unmatched. The full variable domain, its missing parts supplied by reference TRBV5-1 and TRBJ1-6, is KAGVTQTPRYLIKTRGQQVTLSCSPISGHRSVSWYQQTPGQGLQFLFEYFSETQRNKGNFPGRFSGRQFSNSRSEMNVSTLELGDSALYLCASSPDRGNSPLHFGNGTRLTVT.